The T cell receptor beta chain under discussion was sequenced for a study of T cell responses to AZD1222 COVID-19 vaccine. Regarding the study as a whole: Only a handful of AZD1222 recipients were seropositive at baseline. Donors were chiefly white British, with a greater number of females, and clonal diversity was perhaps underestimated.

As for this clone: Its antigen is currently unknown.

Libraries were prepared by immunoSEQ multiplex PCR; TCRdb keeps only in-frame clonotypes and omits some of them. This table has tens of thousands of clones, about 89% appearing once. Pooling covered second doses at about 4 or about 12 weeks. The TCR sequence derives from an adult who received the AZD1222 COVID-19 vaccine. This specimen consisted of peripheral blood, obtained 28 days after the second AZD1222 dose.

The CDR3 here is CASSPGQVANEQFF. The CDR3 DNA sequence: TGTGCCAGCTCACCGGGACAGGTTGCGAATGAGCAGTTCTTC. The chain couples TRBV18 to TRBJ2-1, with 8 bases that match TRBD1. The CDR3 consists of 14 residues. With V trimmed by 3 bases and J by 7 bases, 5 bases remained unmatched. CDR1 and CDR2 (germline): KGHSH, LQKENI. Combining the CDR3 with reference TRBV18 and TRBJ2-1 gives the whole variable domain NAGVMQNPRHLVRRRGQEARLRCSPMKGHSHVYWYRQLPEEGLKFMVYLQKENIIDESGMPKERFSAEFPKEGPSILRIQQVVRGDSAAYFCASSPGQVANEQFFGPGTRLTVL.